This T cell receptor (beta chain) was documented in a study of cytotoxic CD8 clonotypes in ibrutinib-treated CLL (dated by TCRdb to 2020 to 2023). In terms of the full investigation: The cohort was composed of ten to eleven relapsed/refractory and around 15 treatment-naive patients; IGHV unmutated status was identified in fewer than 18 patients. Partial responses were observed in 24 patients and complete responses in 2; after a median follow-up of 68 months, remission was maintained in around 14 patients and progression was observed in approximately twelve. Response samples were taken after a median of about a year on treatment, ranging from about 6 to 36 months. Samples averaged roughly 260,000 productive templates and approximately 100,000 productive rearrangements. Longitudinal samples were obtainable from about 30% of the 86 participants in the trial. Cryopreserved peripheral blood mononuclear cells were collected at three points: before therapy, at response, and at either sustained remission or disease progression. Every remission and progressive disease sample was obtained while ibrutinib was still being received by the patients. The paper's findings and limits, for the study overall: Sampling times were not matched between sustained-remission and progressing patients, and lymph node repertoires were not studied. Baseline clonality exceeded that of age-matched healthy donors and correlated strongly with circulating CD8+ T-cell counts. Public clonotypes were rare and either contracted or stayed stable during treatment, and the rise in clonality at ibrutinib response reflected the expansion of private clonotypes. At ibrutinib response clonality went up, during sustained remission it held steady, and at progression it dropped back toward baseline.

Each clonotype received, on average, about 10x coverage in deep resolution sequencing performed on a MiSeq, where the target depth lay between 1 in 1 million and 1 in 200,000 T cells. The immunoSEQ hsTCRB Kit was used to generate TCR beta libraries. On the study's bioinformatics: ImmunoSEQ Data Assistant and ImmunoSEQ Analyzer were used for data analysis, and V, D and J genes were assigned according to IMGT definitions. Clonality, which ranges from 0 to 1, was calculated by subtracting the normalized Shannon entropy of productive rearrangement frequencies from one. Only overrepresented clonotypes making up at least 0.05% of the repertoire of each patient were included in the public clonotype analysis. Around 12 age-matched healthy donor repertoires from immuneACCESS were used as controls for clonality. Not all clones reach the TCRdb copy of this immuneACCESS table, which keeps in-frame sequences only. Checked studies attribute under half of the gap to unresolved V genes and leave the rest unexplained. V, J and clone size are those of that table, while D and trimming were read from the DNA. Within this sample are about 300,000 clones, with approximately 76% of them counted one time only. The top ten hold roughly 5% of the sample.

The V end loses 8 bases and the J end loses 4 bases, and a stretch of 6 bases separates them. The CDR3 contains 10 residues, cysteine and phenylalanine counted. Of all the DNA, just the CDR3 is kept, 30 bases in frame from base 1. For CDR1 and CDR2, the germline V gene (reference sequence) lists MNHEY and SMNVEV. As for this clone: The antigen it recognizes is unknown. Base quality data are lacking; no much larger clone is found one base away.

The sample's time point label, decoded: progressive disease on ibrutinib. For TCR beta library preparation, about 2.2 micrograms of genomic DNA was extracted from cryopreserved PBMCs. Longitudinal blood samples from CLL patients receiving ibrutinib monotherapy were subjected to high-throughput TCR beta sequencing. The patients were enrolled in a single-center, open-label phase 2 trial of ibrutinib monotherapy. The source material was PBMCs, sampled at disease progression, from a patient treated with ibrutinib. Here the chain combines TRBV27 and TRBJ2-7; too little of a D gene remains to name it. The TCR originated in a human donor with chronic lymphocytic leukemia. The CDR3 in this case is CASRHYEQYF. The nucleotide sequence reads TGTGCCAGCCGGCATTACGAGCAGTACTTC.